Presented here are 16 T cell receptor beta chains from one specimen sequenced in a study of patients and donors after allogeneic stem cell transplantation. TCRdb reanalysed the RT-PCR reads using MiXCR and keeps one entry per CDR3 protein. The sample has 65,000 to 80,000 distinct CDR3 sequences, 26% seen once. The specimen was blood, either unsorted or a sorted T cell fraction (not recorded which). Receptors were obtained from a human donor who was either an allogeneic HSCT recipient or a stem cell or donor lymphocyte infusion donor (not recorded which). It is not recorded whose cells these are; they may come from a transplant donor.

CDR3: CASSQDVTAPTTSYEQYF. The CDR3 bases are TGTGCCAGCAGCCAAGATGTAACAGCTCCTACCACATCCTACGAGCAGTACTTC. The rearrangement uses TRBV4-2 and TRBJ2-7; D ambiguous. CDR3 size: 18 residues. Germline V gene lookup returns CDR1 LGHNA and CDR2 YNFKEQ. Trimming removed 0 bases from V and 1 base from J, with 19 bases in between.

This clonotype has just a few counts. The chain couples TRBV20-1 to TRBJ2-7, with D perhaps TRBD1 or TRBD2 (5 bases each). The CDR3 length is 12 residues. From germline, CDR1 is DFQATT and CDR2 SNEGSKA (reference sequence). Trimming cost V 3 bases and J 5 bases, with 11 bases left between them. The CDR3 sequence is CSASWGTDEQYF. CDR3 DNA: TGCAGTGCTAGTTGGGGGACGGACGAGCAGTACTTC.

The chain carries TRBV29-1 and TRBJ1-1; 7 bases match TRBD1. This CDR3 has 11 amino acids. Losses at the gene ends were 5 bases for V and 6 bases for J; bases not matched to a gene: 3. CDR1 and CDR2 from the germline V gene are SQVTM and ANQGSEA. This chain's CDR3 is CSVSTGAEAFF. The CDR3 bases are TGCAGCGTTTCAACAGGGGCTGAAGCTTTCTTT.

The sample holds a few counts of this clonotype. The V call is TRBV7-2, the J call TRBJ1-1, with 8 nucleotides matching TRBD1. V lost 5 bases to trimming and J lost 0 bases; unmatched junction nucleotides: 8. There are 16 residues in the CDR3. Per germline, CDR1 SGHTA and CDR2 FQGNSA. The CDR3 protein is CASSRSTGVMNTEAFF. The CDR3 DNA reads TGTGCCAGCAGCCGATCGACAGGGGTCATGAACACTGAAGCTTTCTTT. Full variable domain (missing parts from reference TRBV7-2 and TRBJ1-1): GAGVSQSPSNKVTEKGKDVELRCDPISGHTALYWYRQSLGQGLEFLIYFQGNSAPDKSGLPSDRFSAERTGGSVSTLTIQRTQQEDSAVYLCASSRSTGVMNTEAFFGQGTRLTVV.

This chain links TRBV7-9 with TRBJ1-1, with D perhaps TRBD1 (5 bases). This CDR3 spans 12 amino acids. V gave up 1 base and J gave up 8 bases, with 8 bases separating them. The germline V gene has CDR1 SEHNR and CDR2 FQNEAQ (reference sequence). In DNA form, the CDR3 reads TGTGCCAGCAGCTTAGATCACAGGGAAGCTTTCTTT. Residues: CASSLDHREAFF. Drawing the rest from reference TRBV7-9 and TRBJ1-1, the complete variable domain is DTGVSQNPRHKITKRGQNVTFRCDPISEHNRLYWYRQTLGQGPEFLTYFQNEAQLEKSRLLSDRFSAERPKGSFSTLEIQRTEQGDSAMYLCASSLDHREAFFGQGTRLTVV.

The CDR3 DNA follows: TGCAGCGGCCAAGGGGGGACCCAGTACTTC. It encodes CSGQGGTQYF. This rearrangement joins TRBV29-1 to TRBJ2-5, with D tentatively TRBD1 (6 bases). Trimming pared 7 bases from V and 7 bases from J, leaving 10 bases between. From germline, CDR1 is SQVTM and CDR2 ANQGSEA. This CDR3 region has 10 residues.

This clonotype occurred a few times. Written as DNA, the CDR3 is TGCGCCAGCAGCGACGCACTACCGGGAAAGGGGCACGAGCAGTACTTC. Amino acid sequence: CASSDALPGKGHEQYF. This chain uses TRBV5-1 with TRBJ2-7, with D possibly called TRBD1 or TRBD2 (5 bases each). The V gene's germline CDR1 is SGHRS and CDR2 YFSETQ. CDR3 length: 16 residues. With 4 bases removed from V and 5 bases from J, the gap between germline ends came to 22 bases.

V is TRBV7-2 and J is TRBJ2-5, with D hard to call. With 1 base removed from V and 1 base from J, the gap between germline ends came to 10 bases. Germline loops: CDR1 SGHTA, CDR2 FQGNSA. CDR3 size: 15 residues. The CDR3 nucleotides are TGTGCCAGCAGCTTAGAGATCAATACCCAAGAGACCCAGTACTTC. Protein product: CASSLEINTQETQYF.

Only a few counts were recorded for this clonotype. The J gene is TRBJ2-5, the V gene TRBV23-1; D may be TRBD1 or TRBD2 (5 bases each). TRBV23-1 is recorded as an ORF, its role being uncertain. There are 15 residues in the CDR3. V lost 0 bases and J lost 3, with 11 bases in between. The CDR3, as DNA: TGCGCCAGCAGTCAATCGGCGAGGGGAGAAGAGACCCAGTACTTC. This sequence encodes CASSQSARGEETQYF.

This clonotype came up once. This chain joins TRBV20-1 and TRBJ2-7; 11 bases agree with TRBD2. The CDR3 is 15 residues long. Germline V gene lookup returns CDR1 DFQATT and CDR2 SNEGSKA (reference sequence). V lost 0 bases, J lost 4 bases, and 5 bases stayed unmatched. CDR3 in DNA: TGCAGTGCTAGAGATCCGGGACTAGCGGATTACGAGCAGTACTTC. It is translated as CSARDPGLADYEQYF.

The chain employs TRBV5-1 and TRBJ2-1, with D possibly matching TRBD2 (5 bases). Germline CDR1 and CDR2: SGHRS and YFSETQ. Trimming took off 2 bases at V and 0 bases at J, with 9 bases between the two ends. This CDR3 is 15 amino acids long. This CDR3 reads CASSFFGNSYNEQFF. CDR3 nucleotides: TGCGCCAGCAGCTTTTTCGGGAACTCCTACAATGAGCAGTTCTTC.

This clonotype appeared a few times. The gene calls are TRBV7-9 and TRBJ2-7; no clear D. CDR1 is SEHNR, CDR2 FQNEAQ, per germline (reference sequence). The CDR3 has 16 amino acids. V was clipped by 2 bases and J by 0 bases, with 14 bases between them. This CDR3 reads CASSLMIGVSSYEQYF. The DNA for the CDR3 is TGTGCCAGCAGCTTAATGATTGGGGTAAGCTCCTACGAGCAGTACTTC.

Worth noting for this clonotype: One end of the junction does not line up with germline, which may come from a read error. CDR3 sequence: CASSVELAGGNEQFF. The CDR3 nucleotides are TGTGCCAGTAGCGTAGAACTAGCGGGAGGGAATGAGCAGTTCTTC. This chain connects TRBV9 to TRBJ2-1; 13 nucleotides line up with TRBD2. This CDR3 region has 15 residues. Germline CDR1 SGDLS, CDR2 YYNGEE.

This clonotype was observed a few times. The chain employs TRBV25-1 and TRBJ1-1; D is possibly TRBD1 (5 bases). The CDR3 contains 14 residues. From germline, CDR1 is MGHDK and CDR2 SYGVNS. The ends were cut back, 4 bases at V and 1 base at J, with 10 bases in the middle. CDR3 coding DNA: TGTGCCAGCAGTGGGACACATGCGAACACTGAAGCTTTCTTT. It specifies CASSGTHANTEAFF.

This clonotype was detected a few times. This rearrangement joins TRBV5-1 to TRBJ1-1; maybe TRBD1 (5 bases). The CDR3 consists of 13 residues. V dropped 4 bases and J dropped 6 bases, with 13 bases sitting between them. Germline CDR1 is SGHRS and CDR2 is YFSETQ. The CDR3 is CASSVGLGAEAFF. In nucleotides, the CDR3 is TGCGCCAGCAGCGTAGGGTTGGGGGCTGAAGCTTTCTTT.

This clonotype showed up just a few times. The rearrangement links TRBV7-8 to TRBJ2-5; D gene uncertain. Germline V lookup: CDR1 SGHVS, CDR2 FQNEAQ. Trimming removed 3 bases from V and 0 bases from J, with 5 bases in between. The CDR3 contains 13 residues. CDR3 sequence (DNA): TGTGCCAGCAGCTTTCTTTACCAAGAGACCCAGTACTTC. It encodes CASSFLYQETQYF.